The 7 T cell receptor beta chains below were found in one sample sequenced in a study of blood T cell repertoires in COVID-19. Sequencing was performed with immunoSEQ multiplex PCR; in TCRdb, only in-frame clones are kept and a portion is missing. The sample has 190,000 or so clones; about 83% are singletons. Sequencing was carried out using peripheral blood. The receptors derive from a woman under 30 who had recovered from COVID-19.

The chain employs TRBV6-2 or TRBV6-3 and TRBJ1-5; TRBD1 is a possible D gene (5 bases). The V gene's germline CDR1 is MNHEY and CDR2 SVGEGT. Trimming took 6 bases from V and 2 from J, leaving 8 bases between them. The CDR3 loop spans 13 amino acids. CDR3 residues: CASSSGGNQPQHF. In DNA form, the CDR3 reads TGTGCCAGCAGCTCGGGGGGCAATCAGCCCCAGCATTTT.

V usage is TRBV29-1 and J usage is TRBJ2-5; 8 positions match TRBD2. Losses at the gene ends were 7 bases for V and 5 bases for J; bases not matched to a gene: 9. The CDR3 has 13 residues. CDR1 is SQVTM, CDR2 ANQGSEA, per germline. The CDR3 protein is CSAGGGRAETQYF. CDR3 DNA: TGCAGCGCCGGGGGGGGCAGGGCGGAGACCCAGTACTTC.

The CDR3: CASSYSPGGSGAFF. The CDR3, as DNA: TGTGCCAGCAGTTACTCTCCAGGGGGCTCCGGAGCTTTCTTT. This sequence joins TRBV6-2 or TRBV6-3 and TRBJ1-1; 8 nucleotides agree with TRBD1. CDR3 size: 14 residues. Germline-derived CDR1 and CDR2 are MNHEY and SVGEGT. V was clipped by 0 bases and J by 10 bases; unmatched bases: 7.

The chain has TRBV19 and TRBJ2-1; 10 bases agree with TRBD2. The CDR3 loop spans 17 amino acids. CDR1 and CDR2 from the germline V gene are LNHDA and SQIVND (reference sequence). V lost 7 bases and J lost 1; bases outside the gene matches: 10. The CDR3 region has the DNA TGTGCCAGTACAATAAACATAGCGGGAGGTTCCTACAATGAGCAGTTCTTC. This translates into CASTINIAGGSYNEQFF. The entire variable domain, with the rest obtained from reference TRBV19 and TRBJ2-1, is as follows: DGGITQSPKYLFRKEGQNVTLSCEQNLNHDAMYWYRQDPGQGLRLIYYSQIVNDFQKGDIAEGYSVSREKKESFPLTVTSAQKNPTAFYLCASTINIAGGSYNEQFFGPGTRLTVL.

The J gene is TRBJ2-7, the V gene TRBV2; 9 positions match TRBD2. The CDR3 contains 15 residues. J lost 0 bases, V lost 5 bases, and 5 bases had no gene match. CDR1 SNHLY and CDR2 FYNNEI come from the germline V gene. CDR3 sequence reads: CASSRGLASSYEQYV. CDR3 bases: TGTGCCAGCAGTAGAGGACTAGCGAGCTCCTACGAGCAGTACGTC.

The V and J genes are TRBV5-5 and TRBJ2-7; 11 positions agree with TRBD2. Trimming took 4 bases from V and 4 from J; bases not matched to a gene: 13. The CDR3 extends over 17 amino acids. CDR1 and CDR2 (germline): SGHKS, YYEKEE (reference sequence). The CDR3 protein is CASSPTSGTGARYEQYV. The CDR3, as DNA: TGTGCCAGCAGCCCGACTAGCGGGACGGGGGCTCGTTACGAGCAGTACGTC.

The V call is TRBV6-5, the J call TRBJ2-3, with D unresolved. The V end was cut by 4 bases, the J end by 2 bases, with 16 bases between. This CDR3 comprises 16 residues. Looked up from germline, CDR1 is MNHEY and CDR2 is SVGAGI. CDR3 nucleotide sequence: TGTGCCAGCAGTTTACGCCACGACACCTTCACAGATACGCAGTATTTT. Its protein is CASSLRHDTFTDTQYF.